This TCR beta chain was sequenced in a study of shared clonotypes between healthy human individuals. The CDR3 is made up of 13 amino acids. Germline CDR1 reads SGHRS; CDR2 reads YFSETQ. V was clipped by 6 bases and J by 12 bases; unmatched bases: 11. Profiled with immunoSEQ multiplex PCR; TCRdb holds only in-frame clones, not every one. The table records a few million clones, around 90% of them present only once. Partitioning of CD4+ cells yielded a CD45RA+ naive subset and a CD45RA-negative memory subset. This sequence joins TRBV5-1 and TRBJ2-1; 8 bases match TRBD2. Source material: naive CD4+ T cells sorted from blood. Subset: CD45RA+ positively selected. The source of this sequence is a young man in good health. CDR3 sequence (DNA): TGCGCCAGCAAGAACGGGAGGGCCCCAGCGCAGTTCTTC. This translates into CASKNGRAPAQFF.